A single sample gave rise to the 27 T cell receptor beta chains below, sequenced in a study of cytomegalovirus exposure and HLA in healthy donors. The primer mix had 60 Vbeta and 13 Jbeta primers. Produced via immunoSEQ multiplex PCR; TCRdb's table is partial and in-frame only. The repertoire holds tens of thousands of clones, with about 73% as singletons. The sample taken for sequencing was PBMCs. These receptors were taken from a woman aged 45-65 years in good health and CMV-seropositive.

The V gene is TRBV11-2, the J gene TRBJ2-5; 8 bases fit TRBD1. V was pared by 3 bases and J by 4 bases, with 1 base of the junction left unmatched. The CDR3 contains 13 residues. CDR1 SGHAT and CDR2 FQNNGV come from the germline V gene. The CDR3 DNA is TGTGCCAGCAGCTTCACAGGGGGAGAGACCCAGTACTTC. Its protein product is CASSFTGGETQYF.

This clone was seen only a few times. In nucleotides, the CDR3 is TGCGCCAGCACCAAGACAGGGGGCGCAAACACTGAAGCTTTCTTT. Translating it yields CASTKTGGANTEAFF. The chain employs TRBV5-1 and TRBJ1-1; 10 positions agree with TRBD1. Germline CDR1 and CDR2: SGHRS and YFSETQ. J gave up 2 bases and V 6 bases, and 7 bases lay outside the gene matches. CDR3 length equals 15 residues.

The rearrangement uses TRBV10-3 and TRBJ2-5; D may be TRBD2 (5 bases). V dropped 5 bases and J dropped 2 bases, with 12 bases sitting between them. The CDR3 extends over 14 amino acids. Germline V lookup: CDR1 ENHRY, CDR2 SYGVKD. CDR3 in amino acids: CAISRAGGQETQYF. The CDR3 bases are TGTGCCATCAGTCGGGCGGGTGGACAAGAGACCCAGTACTTC.

The chain couples TRBV4-1 to TRBJ2-2; possible D gene TRBD1, 6 bases. V lost 4 bases and J lost 0, with 12 bases in between. The CDR3 loop spans 16 amino acids. CDR1 and CDR2 (germline): MGHRA, YSYEKL. CDR3 sequence reads: CASSPTGQTNTGELFF. CDR3 DNA: TGCGCCAGCAGCCCGACCGGACAGACGAACACCGGGGAGCTGTTTTTT.

The rearrangement links TRBV28 to TRBJ2-1, with D possibly TRBD2 on 5 matching bases. Germline values: CDR1 MDHEN, CDR2 SYDVKM. The CDR3 sequence is 21 residues long. Trimming took off 5 bases at V and 0 bases at J, with 29 bases between the two ends. The CDR3 DNA reads TGTGCCAGCAGTAGAAAGGCCTCGAGGGTGACTTCCTTTAGCTCCTACAATGAGCAGTTCTTC. This sequence encodes CASSRKASRVTSFSSYNEQFF.

The rearrangement links TRBV10-1 to TRBJ2-1; 10 nucleotides agree with TRBD2. This CDR3 comprises 17 residues. Germline V gene sequence: CDR1 WNHNN, CDR2 SYGVQD (reference sequence). Unmatched junction bases numbered 5, after V lost 3 bases and J lost 0 bases. This chain's CDR3 is CASSEPLAGPSYNEQFF. The DNA for the CDR3 is TGCGCCAGCAGTGAACCACTAGCGGGGCCCTCCTACAATGAGCAGTTCTTC.

CDR3 DNA sequence: TGCGCCAGCAGCCAAGATTTCGGTGTACGAACTGAAGCTTTCTTT. Encoded protein: CASSQDFGVRTEAFF. The chain recombines TRBV4-3 with TRBJ1-1, with unresolved D. The germline CDR1 and CDR2 sequences are LGHNA and YSLEER. V was pared by 0 bases and J by 5 bases, with 13 bases between. The CDR3 loop spans 15 amino acids.

A note on this clone: A junction end diverges from the germline sequence, so it may reflect a read error. The rearrangement uses TRBV27 and TRBJ2-7; D remains ambiguous. In germline, CDR1 is MNHEY, CDR2 SMNVEV (reference sequence). The CDR3 runs to 13 residues. CDR3 nucleotides: TGTGCCAGCAGTTTTACTCTCTCCCACGAGCAGTACTTC. Translated, it gives CASSFTLSHEQYF.

This clone was picked up a small number of times. The J gene is TRBJ2-5, the V gene TRBV21-1; the D call TRBD2 from the table was never checked on the DNA. TRBV21-1 corresponds to a pseudogene. This CDR3 spans 17 amino acids. CDR3 nucleotides: TGTGCCAGCAGCAAGGGACTTGGGACTACGGGGTATCCGACCCAGTACTTC. This translates into CASSKGLGTTGYPTQYF.

V gene TRBV28 combines with J gene TRBJ2-5; 14 bases align to TRBD2. Trimming took 6 bases from V and 9 from J; bases not matched to a gene: 9. Germline assignment: CDR1 MDHEN and CDR2 SYDVKM. The CDR3 is made up of 15 amino acids. The CDR3 loop reads CASSSGLAGEGSQYF. The CDR3 DNA reads as TGTGCCAGCAGCTCGGGACTAGCGGGGGAGGGCTCCCAGTACTTC.

This clone was seen more than once but under ten times. This rearrangement joins TRBV11-2 to TRBJ1-6, with D possibly matching TRBD1 (6 bases). V was pared by 1 base and J by 10 bases, with 14 bases between. CDR3 length: 15 residues. The germline V gene has CDR1 SGHAT and CDR2 FQNNGV. CDR3 DNA sequence: TGTGCCAGCAGCTTAGTTTCTGGGGGCGGGTCACCCCTCCACTTT. It codes for CASSLVSGGGSPLHF.

This clone was seen a few times. This chain connects TRBV19 to TRBJ2-3; 12 bases match TRBD1. The germline gives CDR1 LNHDA, CDR2 SQIVND (reference sequence). J was trimmed by 6 bases and V by 5 bases; bases with no gene match: 24. This CDR3 has 21 residues. For the CDR3, the DNA is TGTGCCAGTAGTCCGTCCCGGGACAGGGGGCGCGTTAGCGGGAGCCAGGATACGCAGTATTTT. As protein: CASSPSRDRGRVSGSQDTQYF.

The chain couples TRBV7-2 to TRBJ2-7, with TRBD2 as a possible D gene (6 bases). CDR1 is SGHTA, CDR2 FQGNSA, per germline. This CDR3 spans 13 amino acids. V shed 5 bases and J shed 4 bases, with 12 bases lying between them. This CDR3 reads CASSGGVRYEQYF. DNA for the CDR3: TGTGCCAGCAGCGGAGGGGTACGGTACGAGCAGTACTTC. Drawing the rest from reference TRBV7-2 and TRBJ2-7, the complete variable domain is GAGVSQSPSNKVTEKGKDVELRCDPISGHTALYWYRQSLGQGLEFLIYFQGNSAPDKSGLPSDRFSAERTGGSVSTLTIQRTQQEDSAVYLCASSGGVRYEQYFGPGTRLTVT.

This clone was observed once. The chain couples TRBV5-5 to TRBJ2-1; D not resolved. V was trimmed by 0 bases and J by 1 base, leaving 8 bases between them. The CDR3 length is 15 residues. CDR1 and CDR2 from the germline V gene are SGHKS and YYEKEE (reference sequence). The CDR3 reads CASSLGASSYNEQFF. DNA for the CDR3: TGTGCCAGCAGCTTGGGGGCAAGTTCCTACAATGAGCAGTTCTTC.

V usage is TRBV30 and J usage is TRBJ2-1; D possibly corresponds to TRBD1 (5 bases). The CDR3 sequence is 13 residues long. The germline V gene has CDR1 GTSNPN and CDR2 SVGIG (reference sequence). The V and J ends lost 0 bases and 6 bases respectively, with 9 bases between them. CDR3 sequence: CAWSVRRANEQFF. DNA for the CDR3: TGTGCCTGGAGTGTACGCAGGGCCAATGAGCAGTTCTTC. The variable domain in full, with the rest retrieved from reference TRBV30 and TRBJ2-1, is SQTIHQWPATLVQPVGSPLSLECTVEGTSNPNLYWYRQAAGRGLQLLFYSVGIGQISSEVPQNLSASRPQDRQFILSSKKLLLSDSGFYLCAWSVRRANEQFFGPGTRLTVL.

V is TRBV5-4 and J is TRBJ1-2; D perhaps matches TRBD1 (5 bases). The CDR3 length is 15 residues. Germline CDR1 reads SGHNT; CDR2 reads YYREEE (reference sequence). The V and J ends lost 4 bases and 4 bases respectively, with 17 bases between them. The CDR3 reads CASSLPGGLSYGYTF. CDR3 in DNA: TGTGCCAGCAGCCTACCGGGGGGACTTAGCTATGGCTACACCTTC.

The CDR3 protein is CASSVVSNQPQHF. The CDR3 region has the DNA TGTGCCAGTAGTGTGGTTAGTAATCAGCCCCAGCATTTT. The chain has TRBV19 and TRBJ1-5; D remains unclear. In germline, CDR1 is LNHDA, CDR2 SQIVND (reference sequence). The CDR3 totals 13 residues. Between the trimmed V and J ends, which lost 5 bases and 4 bases, there was a span of 9 bases.

This chain connects TRBV4-1 to TRBJ1-1; 7 bases line up with TRBD1. V gave up 0 bases and J gave up 8 bases; unmatched junction bases: 12. CDR1 is MGHRA and CDR2 is YSYEKL in the germline V gene. The CDR3 has 16 residues. This CDR3 reads CASSQDRRGGRLEAFF. CDR3 nucleotides: TGCGCCAGCAGCCAAGATCGGAGAGGGGGCCGACTAGAAGCTTTCTTT.

The chain combines TRBV6-4 with TRBJ2-6, with 7 bases lining up with TRBD1. After removal of 5 bases from V and 4 bases from J, the junction contained 8 bases not matched to a gene. This CDR3 is 16 amino acids long. Per germline, CDR1 MRHNA and CDR2 SNTAGT. CDR3: CASSTMTGPGANVLTF. The CDR3 DNA reads TGTGCCAGCAGTACCATGACAGGGCCAGGGGCCAACGTCCTGACTTTC.

The sample holds a few counts of this clone. The J gene is TRBJ1-2, the V gene TRBV6-4; maybe TRBD1 (6 bases). CDR3 length: 13 residues. The V end was cut by 4 bases, the J end by 6 bases, with 12 bases between. The germline gives CDR1 MRHNA, CDR2 SNTAGT. The CDR3 reads CASSAPTGNGYTF. DNA of the CDR3: TGTGCCAGCAGTGCCCCGACAGGAAATGGCTACACCTTC.

The chain carries TRBV6-5 and TRBJ1-2; weak D call: TRBD1 (5 bases). The CDR3 has 12 residues. Germline CDR1 MNHEY, CDR2 SVGAGI. Trimming cost V 2 bases and J 8 bases, with 9 bases left between them. For the CDR3, the DNA is TGTGCCAGCAGTTACGGCAGGGAAGGCTACACCTTC. This sequence encodes CASSYGREGYTF.

CDR3 region: CASSRSRTGLTGELFF. The DNA for the CDR3 is TGTGCCAGTAGTAGGTCGCGGACAGGGTTGACCGGGGAGCTGTTTTTT. This rearrangement joins TRBV19 to TRBJ2-2; 8 nucleotides agree with TRBD1. CDR1 and CDR2 (germline): LNHDA, SQIVND (reference sequence). This CDR3 is built from 16 residues. Trimming at V came to 4 bases and at J to 5 bases, leaving 9 bases not matched to a gene.

This rearrangement joins TRBV28 to TRBJ2-2, with TRBD2 matching 8 bases. This CDR3 is 16 amino acids long. The J segment lost 3 bases and the V segment lost 7 bases, leaving 10 bases of the junction unmatched. CDR1 and CDR2 (germline): MDHEN, SYDVKM. CDR3 loop: CASNQGAGGDTGELFF. CDR3 sequence (DNA): TGTGCCAGCAACCAAGGGGCGGGAGGTGACACCGGGGAGCTGTTTTTT.

A single count supports this clone. This sequence joins TRBV6-5 and TRBJ2-7, with TRBD1 identical over 7 bases. Trimming cost V 2 bases and J 4 bases; bases outside gene matches: 2. CDR3 length: 13 residues. Germline CDR1 reads MNHEY; CDR2 reads SVGAGI. CDR3 sequence (DNA): TGTGCCAGCAGTTACGGCAGGGGGTACGAGCAGTACTTC. This sequence encodes CASSYGRGYEQYF.

This clone appeared once. The V gene is TRBV5-1, the J gene TRBJ2-2; tentative D call: TRBD1 (6 bases). Trimming shortened V by 2 bases and J by 4 bases, and 12 bases separated the two germline ends. CDR1 is SGHRS, CDR2 YFSETQ, per germline. The CDR3 loop spans 15 amino acids. The chain's CDR3 is CASSLADSFTGELFF. CDR3 nucleotide sequence: TGCGCCAGCAGCTTAGCGGACAGTTTCACCGGGGAGCTGTTTTTT.

This sequence joins TRBV2 and TRBJ2-1, with D unclear. The germline V gene encodes CDR1 SNHLY and CDR2 FYNNEI. This CDR3 has 15 amino acids. The ends were cut back, 7 bases at V and 10 bases at J, with 23 bases in the middle. CDR3 DNA sequence: TGTGCCAGCAATTGGCAGGCCGGAAGAGCCGTAGAGCAGTTCTTC. It translates to CASNWQAGRAVEQFF.

The genes are TRBV4-1 and TRBJ1-5; possibly TRBD1 for D (5 bases). Germline V gene lookup returns CDR1 MGHRA and CDR2 YSYEKL. V was shortened by 4 bases and J by 4 bases, with 14 bases between the two germline ends. This CDR3 has 15 residues. The DNA for the CDR3 is TGCGCCAGCAGCCCCCGCGGAGGGGAGAATCAGCCCCAGCATTTT. Amino acids: CASSPRGGENQPQHF.